The 13 T cell receptor beta chains in this list originate from one sample, sequenced in a study of technical replicates of blood from a handful of donors. TCRdb keeps only in-frame clones here, not all; method: immunoSEQ multiplex PCR. The data show nearly 80,000 clones, about 93% seen once. The source material was T cells isolated from PBMCs. These receptors came from a human donor in good health.

The CDR3 loop is CAISEMGGTEAFF. The CDR3 bases are TGTGCCATCAGTGAGATGGGGGGGACTGAAGCTTTCTTT. V usage is TRBV10-3 and J usage is TRBJ1-1; a weak D match, TRBD1 (5 bases). This CDR3 contains 13 residues. Deletions cut 2 bases from V and 5 bases from J, with 9 bases between. CDR1 is ENHRY, CDR2 SYGVKD, per germline.

The genes are TRBV28 and TRBJ1-5; 7 bases align to TRBD1. CDR1 MDHEN and CDR2 SYDVKM come from the germline V gene. The ends lost 6 bases at V and 3 bases at J; junction bases unmatched: 11. The CDR3 consists of 16 residues. CDR3 nucleotides: TGTGCCAGCAGCCTAGATGGGACAGCCAACAATCAGCCCCAGCATTTT. Protein: CASSLDGTANNQPQHF.

The J gene is TRBJ1-2, the V gene TRBV10-1; D uncertain. CDR3 length equals 13 residues. V gave up 2 bases and J gave up 1 base, with 5 bases separating them. Germline V gives CDR1 WNHNN, CDR2 SYGVQD (reference sequence). The CDR3 spells CASSETVNYGYTF. The CDR3 DNA follows: TGCGCCAGCAGTGAGACAGTTAACTATGGCTACACCTTC.

This chain joins TRBV7-2 and TRBJ2-3; D not resolved. CDR1 is SGHTA and CDR2 is FQGNSA in the germline V gene. CDR3 size: 14 residues. Trimming pared 3 bases from V and 1 base from J, leaving 8 bases between. Here the CDR3 DNA reads TGTGCCAGCAGCTTCCGACGGGGCACAGATACGCAGTATTTT. Encoded protein: CASSFRRGTDTQYF. Full variable domain (outside the CDR3, taken from reference TRBV7-2 and TRBJ2-3): GAGVSQSPSNKVTEKGKDVELRCDPISGHTALYWYRQSLGQGLEFLIYFQGNSAPDKSGLPSDRFSAERTGGSVSTLTIQRTQQEDSAVYLCASSFRRGTDTQYFGPGTRLTVL.

This clone was recorded only once. The chain couples TRBV7-8 to TRBJ1-2; 8 nucleotides match TRBD1. Germline trimming cut 5 bases from V and 1 base from J; bases unmatched to any gene: 9. The CDR3 has 16 residues. Germline V gene lookup returns CDR1 SGHVS and CDR2 FQNEAQ. The CDR3 DNA sequence: TGTGCCAGCAGCGGATATACGGACAGGGTTAACTATGGCTACACCTTC. Translating it yields CASSGYTDRVNYGYTF.

The V gene is TRBV19, the J gene TRBJ2-1; D ambiguous. CDR3 length equals 12 residues. Looked up from germline, CDR1 is LNHDA and CDR2 is SQIVND (reference sequence). Trimming shortened V by 5 bases and J by 6 bases, and 8 bases separated the two germline ends. Here the CDR3 DNA reads TGTGCCAGTAGTCGTATCGGCAATGAGCAGTTCTTC. Its protein is CASSRIGNEQFF.

The V call is TRBV7-2, the J call TRBJ1-2, with 9 bases fitting TRBD1. Trimming cost V 1 base and J 4 bases; bases outside gene matches: 1. The CDR3 consists of 14 residues. The germline gives CDR1 SGHTA, CDR2 FQGNSA. This CDR3 is CASSLEGQGYGYTF. CDR3 coding DNA: TGTGCCAGCAGCTTAGAGGGACAGGGCTATGGCTACACCTTC.

The chain joins TRBV7-8 to TRBJ2-5; 11 nucleotides align to TRBD1. The CDR3 contains 13 residues. The J segment lost 7 bases and the V segment lost 6 bases, leaving 4 bases of the junction unmatched. Germline V CDR1 and CDR2: SGHVS, FQNEAQ. The CDR3 DNA reads TGTGCCAGCAGTTCCGGGACAGGGGGGACCCAGTACTTC. This translates into CASSSGTGGTQYF. Full variable domain (remainder filled in from reference TRBV7-8 and TRBJ2-5): GAGVSQSPRYKVAKRGQDVALRCDPISGHVSLFWYQQALGQGPEFLTYFQNEAQLDKSGLPSDRFFAERPEGSVSTLKIQRTQQEDSAVYLCASSSGTGGTQYFGPGTRLLVL.

The V gene is TRBV7-2, the J gene TRBJ2-2; 7 bases map to TRBD2. The length of the CDR3 is 16 residues. V was clipped by 7 bases and J by 1 base; unmatched bases: 9. CDR1 SGHTA and CDR2 FQGNSA come from the germline V gene. CDR3 sequence: CASNPWASGNTGELFF. DNA of the CDR3: TGTGCCAGCAATCCGTGGGCTAGCGGGAACACCGGGGAGCTGTTTTTT.

CDR3 nucleotide sequence: TGTGCCAGCAGCTTTAGCGGGGGGGACGAAGAGACCCAGTACTTC. It yields the protein CASSFSGGDEETQYF. This chain links TRBV27 with TRBJ2-5; TRBD2 matches at 11 bases. V dropped 6 bases and J dropped 3; count of bases not matched to a gene: 6. This CDR3 contains 15 residues. The germline V gene has CDR1 MNHEY and CDR2 SMNVEV (reference sequence).

The rearrangement uses TRBV5-1 and TRBJ2-7; TRBD2 agrees at 8 bases. The CDR3 has 14 residues. V lost 0 bases and J lost 5; bases outside the gene matches: 4. Germline V gene sequence: CDR1 SGHRS, CDR2 YFSETQ. CDR3 protein: CASSLAGRENEQYF. For the CDR3, the DNA is TGCGCCAGCAGCTTGGCCGGGAGGGAGAACGAGCAGTACTTC.

This clone was detected only once. This sequence joins TRBV5-6 and TRBJ1-5; D ambiguous. Germline V gene lookup returns CDR1 SGHDT and CDR2 YYEEEE. Trimming pared 0 bases from V and 3 bases from J, leaving 10 bases between. The CDR3 has 15 residues. The CDR3 DNA reads TGTGCCAGCAGCTTGGGAGCGTCTTCCAATCAGCCCCAGCATTTT. Translated: CASSLGASSNQPQHF.

The V call is TRBV6-4, the J call TRBJ1-5, with TRBD1 matching over 9 bases. Germline V gene lookup returns CDR1 MRHNA and CDR2 SNTAGT. The CDR3 is 17 residues long. V lost 10 bases and J lost 6; bases outside the gene matches: 19. The CDR3 bases are TGTGCCATTACAGAAAAAACGGGGACAGGGATCTGTCAGCCCCAGCATTTT. This encodes CAITEKTGTGICQPQHF.